This T cell receptor beta chain was sequenced for a study of T cell repertoires in ileal Crohn's disease. Study at large: Thiopurines (about eleven) or anti-TNF agents (more than 17) were given postoperatively to about half. Overall study findings and caveats: Every patient over 26.8% clonality showed endoscopic recurrence.

Per the germline V gene, CDR1 is KGHSH and CDR2 is LQKENI. This CDR3 region has 13 residues. Trimming shortened V by 8 bases and J by 4 bases, and 12 bases separated the two germline ends. TCRdb keeps only in-frame clones here, not all; method: immunoSEQ multiplex PCR. Among under 12,000 clones listed, approximately 79% were seen once. Noted time point: neoterminal ileum biopsy at postoperative endoscopy, about 6 months after surgery. As for this clone: Its target is unknown.

This TCR derives from an adult with Crohn's disease. Sequences were obtained from ileal tissue. The chain recombines TRBV18 with TRBJ1-5; D unclear. CDR3 DNA sequence: TGTGCCAGCGCCGGGAGCATTAATCAGCCCCAGCATTTT. Its protein product is CASAGSINQPQHF. Full variable domain (remainder filled in from reference TRBV18 and TRBJ1-5): NAGVMQNPRHLVRRRGQEARLRCSPMKGHSHVYWYRQLPEEGLKFMVYLQKENIIDESGMPKERFSAEFPKEGPSILRIQQVVRGDSAAYFCASAGSINQPQHFGDGTRLSIL.